This T cell receptor (beta chain) appears in the sequencing data of a study of blood T cell repertoires in COVID-19. Background on the study: Sites in the United States, Italy and Spain provided acute and convalescent COVID-19 samples. From T cells, B-cell-depleted T cells, or PBMCs came the material, which was cDNA or gDNA.

Per the original methods: For nucleated cells, counts were estimated from reference gene primer amplification. The data were produced by immunoSEQ multiplex PCR, yet TCRdb's version contains in-frame clones alone and is incomplete. V, J and clone size are taken as reported in that table, and D and trimming were inferred from the DNA itself. The table records some 250,000 clones, about four fifths of them present only once. V lost 6 bases and J lost 0, with 5 bases in between. From germline, CDR1 is MDHEN and CDR2 SYDVKM. This CDR3 contains 12 residues. Sequencing input: peripheral blood. This rearrangement joins TRBV28 to TRBJ1-1; D is unclear. This sequence originates from a man aged 25-45 years who had recovered from COVID-19. CDR3 nucleotides: TGTGCCAGCAGGCCGGTGAACACTGAAGCTTTCTTT. This encodes CASRPVNTEAFF.